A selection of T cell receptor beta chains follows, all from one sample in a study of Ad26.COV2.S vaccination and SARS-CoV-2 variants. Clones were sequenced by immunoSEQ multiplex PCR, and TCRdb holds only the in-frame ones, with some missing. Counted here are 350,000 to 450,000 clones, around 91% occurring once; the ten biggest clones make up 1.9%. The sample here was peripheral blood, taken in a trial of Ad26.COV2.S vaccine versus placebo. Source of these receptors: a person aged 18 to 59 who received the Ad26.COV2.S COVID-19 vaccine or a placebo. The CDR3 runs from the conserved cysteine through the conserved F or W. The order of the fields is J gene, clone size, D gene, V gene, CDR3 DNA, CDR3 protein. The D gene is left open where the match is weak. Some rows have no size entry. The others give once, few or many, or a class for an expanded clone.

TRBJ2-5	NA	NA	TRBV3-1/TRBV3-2	TGTGCCAGCAGCCAAGACACCCCCAGAGAGACCCAGTACTTC	CASSQDTPRETQYF
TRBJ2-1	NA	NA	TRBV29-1	TGCAGCGTTGAATGGGGCGGAACGCTACAGTTCTTC	CSVEWGGTLQFF
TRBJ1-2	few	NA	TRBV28	TGTGCCAGCAGTTTACGGACCCCCGTCTATGGCTACACCTTC	CASSLRTPVYGYTF
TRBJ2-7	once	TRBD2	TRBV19	TGTGCCAGTAGAGTTAGCGGGAGCTCCTACGAGCAGTACTTC	CASRVSGSSYEQYF
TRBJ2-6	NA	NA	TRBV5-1	TGCGCCAGCAGCTTTCCTGGGGGCCTAACCTCTGGGGCCAACGTCCTGACTTTC	CASSFPGGLTSGANVLTF
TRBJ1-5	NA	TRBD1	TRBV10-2	TGCGCCAGCAGTGATATATGGGACAGTTTCAATCAGCCCCAGCATTTT	CASSDIWDSFNQPQHF
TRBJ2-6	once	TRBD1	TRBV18	TGTGCCAGCTCACCACGCAACATCCTACAGGGGATTAGCTCTGGGGCCAACGTCCTGACTTTC	CASSPRNILQGISSGANVLTF
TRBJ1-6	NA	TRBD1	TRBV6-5	TGTGCCAGCACTGGGACAGGGAGATCACCCCTCCACTTT	CASTGTGRSPLHF
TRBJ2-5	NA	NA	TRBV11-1	TGTGCCAGCAGTCGGGACCACCAAGAGACCCAGTACTTC	CASSRDHQETQYF
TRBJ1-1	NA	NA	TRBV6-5	TGTGCCAGCAGTTACGCCCCGGACACTGAAGCTTTCTTT	CASSYAPDTEAFF
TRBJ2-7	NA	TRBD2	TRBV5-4	TGTGCCAGCAGACAAGTCCTAGCGGGCAGGGCTGGGGTGCAGTACTTC	CASRQVLAGRAGVQYF
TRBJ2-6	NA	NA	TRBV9	TGTGCCAGCAGCCCCCCGGGGCCTGGGGCCAACGTCCTGACTTTC	CASSPPGPGANVLTF